One sample yielded the 8 T cell receptor beta chains listed below, sequenced in a study of blood T cell repertoires in COVID-19. Clones were sequenced by immunoSEQ multiplex PCR, and TCRdb holds only the in-frame ones, with some missing. The sample includes about 300,000 clones, about nine tenths seen only once; the top ten take less than 3.5%. Sequencing was performed on PBMCs or T cells enriched from blood (not recorded which). These receptors all stem from a woman aged 50 to 60 who had been exposed to COVID-19.

The gene calls are TRBV2 and TRBJ1-1; D unclear. V lost 4 bases and J lost 2, with 11 bases in between. Germline CDR1 SNHLY, CDR2 FYNNEI. The CDR3 has 14 residues. The CDR3: CASSASLPNTEAFF. Here the CDR3 DNA reads TGTGCCAGCAGTGCTAGCCTCCCTAACACTGAAGCTTTCTTT.

V and J are TRBV15 and TRBJ2-7; TRBD1 matches at 9 bases. V shed 5 bases and J 6 bases; nucleotides not matched to a gene: 8. This CDR3 region has 14 residues. In germline, CDR1 is LNHNV, CDR2 YYDKDF (reference sequence). The CDR3 region is CATSRRDRVSEQYF. CDR3 nucleotides: TGTGCCACCAGCCGTCGGGACAGGGTTTCCGAGCAGTACTTC.

V and J are TRBV2 and TRBJ2-7, with TRBD1 identical over 9 bases. Germline V gene lookup returns CDR1 SNHLY and CDR2 FYNNEI. The CDR3 consists of 14 residues. Unmatched junction bases numbered 3, after V lost 6 bases and J lost 0 bases. The CDR3 DNA reads as TGTGCCAGCAGGGGACAGGGAAGCTCCTACGAGCAGTACTTC. This translates into CASRGQGSSYEQYF.

Points on this clone: This sample includes further DNA sequences coding for the same CDR3. The chain is built from TRBV5-1 and TRBJ1-3; D remains unclear. The CDR3 spans 14 residues. Trimming shortened V by 0 bases and J by 0 bases, and 4 bases separated the two germline ends. From germline, CDR1 is SGHRS and CDR2 YFSETQ. CDR3 DNA: TGCGCCAGCAGCTTGGACAGCTCTGGAAACACCATATATTTT. This translates into CASSLDSSGNTIYF.

The rearrangement links TRBV9 to TRBJ2-3; 11 bases align to TRBD2. CDR1 is SGDLS and CDR2 is YYNGEE in the germline V gene. The V segment lost 0 bases and the J segment 2 bases; nucleotides outside the gene matches: 8. The CDR3 spans 18 residues. CDR3 amino acids: CASSVDLGTSGFTDTQYF. The CDR3 DNA reads as TGTGCCAGCAGCGTAGACTTGGGGACTAGCGGATTCACAGATACGCAGTATTTT. Complete variable domain (other parts from reference TRBV9 and TRBJ2-3): DSGVTQTPKHLITATGQRVTLRCSPRSGDLSVYWYQQSLDQGLQFLIQYYNGEERAKGNILERFSAQQFPDLHSELNLSSLELGDSALYFCASSVDLGTSGFTDTQYFGPGTRLTVL.

The V and J genes are TRBV7-9 and TRBJ1-4; 7 nucleotides match TRBD1. CDR3 size: 14 residues. The ends lost 6 bases at V and 4 bases at J; junction bases unmatched: 5. The germline CDR1 and CDR2 sequences are SEHNR and FQNEAQ (reference sequence). Written as DNA, the CDR3 is TGTGCCAGCAGATCACAGGGGATTAATGAAAAACTGTTTTTT. Its protein product is CASRSQGINEKLFF.

The rearrangement uses TRBV28 and TRBJ1-2, with a weak D call TRBD1 (6 bases). V lost 2 bases and J lost 4, with 11 bases in between. The CDR3 loop spans 14 amino acids. Germline CDR1 is MDHEN and CDR2 is SYDVKM. The chain's CDR3 is CASSLLGAGYGYTF. CDR3 in DNA: TGTGCCAGCAGTTTACTGGGGGCCGGCTATGGCTACACCTTC.

This clone has just one count. The CDR3 region is CASSQEGGASNIQYF. The CDR3 DNA reads TGCGCCAGCAGCCAAGAAGGGGGGGCCAGTAACATTCAGTACTTC. This rearrangement joins TRBV4-1 to TRBJ2-4; a weak D match, TRBD2 (7 bases). CDR1 MGHRA and CDR2 YSYEKL come from the germline V gene. The ends were cut back, 0 bases at V and 7 bases at J, with 13 bases in the middle. CDR3 size: 15 residues.